The 21 T cell receptor beta chains below come from one sample, sequenced in a study of vaccination and CD4 T cells after COVID-19. Treatment denoted: roughly ten-day PBMC culture with coronavirus spike peptide pools or control peptides (ViraFEST assay). These receptors lack a known antigen. The Oncomine TCR Beta short-read assay was applied to DNA of cultured CD4+ T cells. TCRdb recomputed calls from the PCR reads with MiXCR, one row per CDR3 protein. Here the sample spans around 20,000 distinct CDR3 sequences, more than 50% being singletons. The source material was CD4+ T cells from blood, cultured in vitro, sampled before SARS-CoV-2 vaccination. The source is a human donor who had recovered from COVID-19.

The CDR3 protein is CASSITGPKADTQYF. In DNA form, the CDR3 reads TGTGCCAGTAGTATAACAGGTCCGAAGGCAGATACGCAGTATTTT. The chain couples TRBV19 to TRBJ2-3; a weak D match, TRBD1 (5 bases). The CDR3 has 15 residues. Trimming removed 2 bases at V and 4 bases at J, with 13 bases between. Germline loops: CDR1 LNHDA, CDR2 SQIVND (reference sequence).

In this sample, this clonotype turned up a few times. This chain connects TRBV5-1 to TRBJ1-1; unclear D gene. Trimming took 3 bases from V and 1 from J, leaving 10 bases between them. The V gene's germline CDR1 is SGHRS and CDR2 YFSETQ. The CDR3 runs to 14 residues. The CDR3 region is CASSSSGGNTEAFF. The CDR3 DNA is TGCGCCAGCAGCTCGTCGGGAGGGAACACTGAAGCTTTCTTT.

CDR3 protein: CASSLELAHEQFF. DNA of the CDR3: TGTGCCAGCAGCTTAGAACTAGCCCATGAGCAGTTCTTC. The genes are TRBV7-9 and TRBJ2-1, with a tentative D call TRBD2 (6 bases). CDR3 length: 13 residues. V shed 1 base and J shed 8 bases, with 9 bases lying between them. The germline CDR1 and CDR2 sequences are SEHNR and FQNEAQ (reference sequence). Variable domain in full (rest from reference TRBV7-9 and TRBJ2-1): DTGVSQNPRHKITKRGQNVTFRCDPISEHNRLYWYRQTLGQGPEFLTYFQNEAQLEKSRLLSDRFSAERPKGSFSTLEIQRTEQGDSAMYLCASSLELAHEQFFGPGTRLTVL.

V gene TRBV6-1 combines with J gene TRBJ2-5; perhaps TRBD1 as D (6 bases). V was trimmed by 11 bases and J by 5 bases, leaving 24 bases between them. This CDR3 region has 15 residues. The germline V gene encodes CDR1 MNHNS and CDR2 SASEGT. CDR3 residues: CAVGEGLRGWETQYF. CDR3 sequence (DNA): TGTGCCGTAGGGGAAGGATTGAGGGGGTGGGAGACCCAGTACTTC.

This clonotype was found a few times. The V gene is TRBV10-3, the J gene TRBJ1-3, with D possibly being TRBD1 (6 bases). The germline V gene has CDR1 ENHRY and CDR2 SYGVKD. CDR3 size: 14 residues. Between the trimmed V and J ends, which lost 10 bases and 2 bases, there was a span of 15 bases. Here the CDR3 reads CATRDTGPGNTIYF. The CDR3 DNA follows: TGTGCCACCCGGGACACAGGTCCTGGAAACACCATATATTTT.

The sample holds a few counts of this clonotype. The chain couples TRBV20-1 to TRBJ1-6; weak D call: TRBD1 (5 bases). CDR1 is DFQATT and CDR2 is SNEGSKA in the germline V gene (reference sequence). The V end was cut by 1 base, the J end by 5 bases, with 12 bases between. This CDR3 is 15 amino acids long. The CDR3 here is CSARGGYGDNSPLHF. For the CDR3, the DNA is TGCAGTGCTAGAGGGGGGTACGGGGATAATTCACCCCTCCACTTT.

The chain has TRBV10-3 and TRBJ2-7; TRBD2 matches at 9 bases. V gave up 2 bases and J gave up 4 bases; unmatched junction bases: 6. This CDR3 has 15 amino acids. Looked up from germline, CDR1 is ENHRY and CDR2 is SYGVKD. This chain's CDR3 is CAISERAGGPYEQYF. The CDR3 region has the DNA TGTGCCATCAGTGAGCGGGCGGGAGGGCCGTACGAGCAGTACTTC.

The rearrangement joins TRBV20-1 to TRBJ2-1; 8 nucleotides agree with TRBD2. J lost 0 bases, V lost 5 bases, and 6 bases had no gene match. This CDR3 is built from 15 residues. The germline V gene has CDR1 DFQATT and CDR2 SNEGSKA (reference sequence). For the CDR3, the DNA is TGCAGTGCTCCCAGCGGGGGCAGCTCCTACAATGAGCAGTTCTTC. Residues: CSAPSGGSSYNEQFF.

The chain has TRBV6-2 or TRBV6-3 and TRBJ2-7, with D unresolved. CDR3 size: 12 residues. Trimming removed 8 bases from V and 1 base from J, with 9 bases in between. In germline, CDR1 is MNHEY, CDR2 SVGEGT. CDR3: CASGAGSYEQYF. The CDR3 DNA follows: TGTGCCAGCGGTGCCGGATCCTACGAGCAGTACTTC.

J is TRBJ2-7 and V is TRBV7-2, with TRBD2 identical over 7 bases. The CDR3 is made up of 14 amino acids. V lost 6 bases, J lost 4 bases, and 9 bases stayed unmatched. CDR1 and CDR2 from the germline V gene are SGHTA and FQGNSA. The CDR3 DNA reads as TGTGCCAGCAGATGGAGGGAGGGCCCGTACGAGCAGTACTTC. This encodes CASRWREGPYEQYF.

The chain uses TRBV20-1 and TRBJ1-3, with 7 bases lining up with TRBD1. The CDR3 is made up of 19 amino acids. CDR1 is DFQATT and CDR2 is SNEGSKA in the germline V gene (reference sequence). V gave up 4 bases and J gave up 0 bases; unmatched junction bases: 18. The CDR3 is CSAKRPGQTPPYSGNTIYF. The CDR3, as DNA: TGCAGTGCTAAGAGACCGGGACAGACTCCTCCGTACTCTGGAAACACCATATATTTT.

This clonotype was recorded once. This sequence joins TRBV5-8 and TRBJ1-2; D is unresolved. The CDR3 consists of 14 residues. V lost 4 bases to trimming and J lost 7 bases, with 17 bases between them. CDR1 is SGHTS, CDR2 YDEGEE, per germline. The CDR3 protein is CASSDTRRSGGYTF. CDR3 DNA: TGTGCCAGCAGCGACACCCGGAGATCGGGTGGCTACACCTTC.

This clonotype was picked up one time. The V and J genes are TRBV9 and TRBJ2-5; 7 bases are a match to TRBD1. CDR1 and CDR2 from the germline V gene are SGDLS and YYNGEE. The CDR3 contains 14 residues. Trimming at V came to 4 bases and at J to 5 bases, leaving 8 bases not matched to a gene. CDR3 sequence (DNA): TGTGCCAGCAGCCAACAAGGGGGCGCCGAGACCCAGTACTTC. Protein: CASSQQGGAETQYF.

The chain recombines TRBV30 with TRBJ2-3, with TRBD2 matching over 12 bases. J gave up 7 bases and V 2 bases, and 10 bases lay outside the gene matches. The CDR3 spans 16 residues. Germline V CDR1 and CDR2: GTSNPN, SVGIG (reference sequence). CDR3 in amino acids: CAWSMLTSGSSYTQYF. CDR3 sequence (DNA): TGTGCCTGGAGTATGCTGACTAGCGGGAGTTCGTATACGCAGTATTTT.

The chain is built from TRBV6-1 and TRBJ2-7, with D unclear. The germline gives CDR1 MNHNS, CDR2 SASEGT. The length of the CDR3 is 11 residues. V was cut by 8 bases and J by 3 bases, with 8 bases left in between. CDR3 nucleotide sequence: TGTGCCAGCCAATACCTCTACGAGCAGTACTTC. Encoded protein: CASQYLYEQYF.

This clonotype came up a few times. The chain recombines TRBV15 with TRBJ1-6, with D possibly being TRBD1 (5 bases). V lost 5 bases to trimming and J lost 7 bases, with 15 bases between them. The CDR3 consists of 15 residues. Germline V lookup: CDR1 LNHNV, CDR2 YYDKDF (reference sequence). This CDR3 reads CATSPGRLNNSPLHF. In DNA form, the CDR3 reads TGTGCCACCAGCCCAGGGAGGTTGAACAATTCACCCCTCCACTTT.

In its sample, this clonotype was seen a few times. This sequence joins TRBV7-2 and TRBJ1-2; unclear D gene. The germline V and J ends were trimmed by 5 bases and 4 bases, with 17 bases remaining between them. The CDR3 runs to 15 residues. Looked up from germline, CDR1 is SGHTA and CDR2 is FQGNSA. CDR3 amino acids: CASSRGEDLPYGYTF. The CDR3 DNA is TGTGCCAGCAGCCGCGGGGAGGACTTACCCTATGGCTACACCTTC.

The V and J genes are TRBV7-9 and TRBJ2-7, with 8 bases matching TRBD2. Germline-derived CDR1 and CDR2 are SEHNR and FQNEAQ (reference sequence). J was trimmed by 5 bases and V by 3 bases; bases with no gene match: 6. There are 14 residues in the CDR3. This CDR3 is CASSFFSGTNEQYF. CDR3 sequence (DNA): TGTGCCAGCAGCTTTTTTAGCGGGACGAACGAGCAGTACTTC.

The chain links TRBV19 to TRBJ2-7, with 8 positions matching TRBD1. J was trimmed by 2 bases and V by 5 bases; bases with no gene match: 29. The CDR3 is made up of 22 amino acids. CDR1 and CDR2 from the germline V gene are LNHDA and SQIVND (reference sequence). CDR3 region: CASSLTTPRTGWGLTRTYEQYF. CDR3 nucleotides: TGTGCCAGTAGTCTAACGACCCCCCGGACAGGGTGGGGATTGACTAGGACCTACGAGCAGTACTTC. The full variable domain, in which reference TRBV19 and TRBJ2-7 provide the parts outside the CDR3, is DGGITQSPKYLFRKEGQNVTLSCEQNLNHDAMYWYRQDPGQGLRLIYYSQIVNDFQKGDIAEGYSVSREKKESFPLTVTSAQKNPTAFYLCASSLTTPRTGWGLTRTYEQYFGPGTRLTVT.

The chain joins TRBV6-5 to TRBJ1-2; 8 bases match TRBD1. Germline V gene sequence: CDR1 MNHEY, CDR2 SVGAGI. Trimming cost V 2 bases and J 4 bases; bases outside gene matches: 3. There are 14 residues in the CDR3. This chain's CDR3 is CASSYQQGVYGYTF. The CDR3 region has the DNA TGTGCCAGCAGTTACCAACAGGGGGTCTATGGCTACACCTTC.

This chain uses TRBV14 with TRBJ2-1, with a tentative D call TRBD1 (5 bases). The CDR3 is made up of 13 amino acids. Deletions cut 5 bases from V and 11 bases from J, with 16 bases between. Germline V gene data show CDR1 as SGHDN and CDR2 as FVKESK. The CDR3 region is CASSGQGDPKQFF. The CDR3 region has the DNA TGTGCCAGCAGCGGACAAGGAGATCCCAAGCAGTTCTTC.